This T cell receptor (beta chain) was retrieved from a study of blood T cell repertoires in COVID-19. In the study overall: The United States, Italy and Spain were the sources of the acute and convalescent COVID-19 samples.

The CDR3 runs to 15 residues. Germline values: CDR1 MNHEY, CDR2 SVGAGI. V was shortened by 5 bases and J by 0 bases, with 12 bases between the two germline ends. Authors' data handling: Researchers report that nucleated cell counts were estimated from reference gene primer amplification. Measured with immunoSEQ multiplex PCR; TCRdb has only the in-frame clones, and not every one. That table supplies the V and J calls and clone size; D and trimming were determined from the DNA. The table has under 200,000 clones, more than 75% seen once. Seattle patient enrollment occurred during active infection, with longitudinal follow-up thereafter.

The V and J genes are TRBV6-5 and TRBJ2-3, with a weak D call TRBD1 (7 bases). Sequenced: peripheral blood. The clonotype was recovered from a woman between 50 and 59 years old with COVID-19, enrolled during active disease. CDR3 in amino acids: CASSPRDSSTDTQYF. CDR3 nucleotide sequence: TGTGCCAGCAGTCCGCGGGACAGTAGCACAGATACGCAGTATTTT.